The rows below give T cell receptor beta chains drawn from one sample of a study of blood T cell repertoires in COVID-19. The table came from immunoSEQ multiplex PCR; TCRdb's copy has only in-frame clones and leaves some out. The sample lists hundreds of thousands of clones; around 87% were seen once. Sample: peripheral blood. The receptors derive from a woman in her forties or fifties who had recovered from COVID-19. Both conserved end residues are trimmed from each CDR3.

cdr3_length,v_call,j_call,cdr3_aa
12,TRBV27,TRBJ2-3,ASSPLSTTDTQY
12,TRBV4-1,TRBJ1-1,ASSQAHLNTEAF
12,TRBV9,TRBJ2-3,ASSVIGVGDTQY
12,TRBV5-4,TRBJ2-2,ASRPGLATGELF
13,TRBV5-6,TRBJ1-6,ASSFGGAYNSPLH
13,TRBV7-9,TRBJ1-2,ASSLASTGYYGYT
13,TRBV6-6,TRBJ1-6,ASRKVGQDNSPLH
14,TRBV14,TRBJ2-5,ASSQTAGLSGETQY
15,TRBV4-3,TRBJ2-7,ASSLRRELGRSYEQY
15,TRBV6-2/TRBV6-3,TRBJ2-1,ASSYGLGAGVHNEQF
11,TRBV28,TRBJ1-4,ASLTGDRGKLF
12,TRBV6-5,TRBJ2-3,ATRPTGGTDTQY
11,TRBV5-5,TRBJ1-1,ASSLAADSEAF
14,TRBV7-2,TRBJ2-5,ASNPRGGESQETQY
14,TRBV9,TRBJ2-2,ASSGTSGGAGGELF
12,TRBV19,TRBJ2-5,ASSLPYRAETQY
12,TRBV28,TRBJ1-2,ASSLREVGYGYT
13,TRBV7-2,TRBJ1-3,ASNERGGAGNTIY
13,TRBV5-5,TRBJ1-2,ASSLRYRGNYGYT
12,TRBV28,TRBJ1-5,ASKSGQLNQPQH
13,TRBV11-2,TRBJ1-2,ASSLVPTENYGYT
12,TRBV6-5,TRBJ2-1,ASTGASGYNEQF
14,TRBV7-8,TRBJ1-5,ASSQTRTGPNQPQH
13,TRBV4-3,TRBJ2-1,ASSQDFSVGREQF
11,TRBV10-3,TRBJ2-1,AITMDRNNEQF
12,TRBV5-1,TRBJ1-1,ASSLGGHSTEAF
13,TRBV6-5,TRBJ2-6,ASSYEGSGANVLT
10,TRBV28,TRBJ1-2,ASRNRGRGYT
12,TRBV19,TRBJ2-7,ASSTWDSPYEQY
11,TRBV10-3,TRBJ2-7,AISDRDFGEQY
13,TRBV5-1,TRBJ1-1,ASSSSGTGSEGAF